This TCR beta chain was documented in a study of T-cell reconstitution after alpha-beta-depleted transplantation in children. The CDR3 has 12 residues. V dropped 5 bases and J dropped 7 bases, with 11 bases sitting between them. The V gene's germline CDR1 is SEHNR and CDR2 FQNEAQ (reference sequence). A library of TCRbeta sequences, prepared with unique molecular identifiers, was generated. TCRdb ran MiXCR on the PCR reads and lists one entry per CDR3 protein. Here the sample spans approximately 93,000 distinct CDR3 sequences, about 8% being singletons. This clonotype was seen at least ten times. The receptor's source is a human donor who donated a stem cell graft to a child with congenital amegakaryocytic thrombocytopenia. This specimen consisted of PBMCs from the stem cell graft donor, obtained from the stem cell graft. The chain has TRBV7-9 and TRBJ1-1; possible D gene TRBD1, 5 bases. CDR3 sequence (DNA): TGTGCCAGCAGCCGAACAGGATTTGAAGCTTTCTTT. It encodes CASSRTGFEAFF.